This section outlines one T cell receptor beta chain sequence together with its context. This record comes from a study of control samples from healthy donors and cancer patients. The method was immunoSEQ multiplex PCR; TCRdb's version includes in-frame clones alone and lacks a portion of them. Of 60,000 to 65,000 clones listed, roughly 85% were seen once; the top ten hold roughly 6%. Deletions cut 5 bases from V and 5 bases from J, with 12 bases between. The CDR3 sequence is 12 residues long. Germline assignment: CDR1 GTSNPN and CDR2 SVGIG (reference sequence). This TCR derives from a man aged 35-49 years in good health. The sample comprised blood. The chain is built from TRBV30 and TRBJ1-1; no definite D call. The CDR3 here is CAWGRRATEAFF. The CDR3 region has the DNA TGTGCCTGGGGACGGAGGGCGACTGAAGCTTTCTTT.